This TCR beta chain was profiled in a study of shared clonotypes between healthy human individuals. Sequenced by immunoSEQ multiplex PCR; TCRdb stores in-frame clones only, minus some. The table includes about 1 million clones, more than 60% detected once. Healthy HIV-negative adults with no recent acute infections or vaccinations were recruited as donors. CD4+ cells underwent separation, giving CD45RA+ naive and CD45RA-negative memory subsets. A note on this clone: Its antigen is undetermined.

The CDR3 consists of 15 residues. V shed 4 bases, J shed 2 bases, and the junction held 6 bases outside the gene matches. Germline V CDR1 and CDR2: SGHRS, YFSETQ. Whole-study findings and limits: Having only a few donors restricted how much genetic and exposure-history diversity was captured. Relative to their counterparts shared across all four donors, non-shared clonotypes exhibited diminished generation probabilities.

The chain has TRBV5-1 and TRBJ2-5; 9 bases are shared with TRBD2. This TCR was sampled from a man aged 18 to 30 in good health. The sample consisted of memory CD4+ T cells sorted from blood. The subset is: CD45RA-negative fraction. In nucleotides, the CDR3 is TGCGCCAGCAGCCAAGGAAGCGGGGGGCAAGAGACCCAGTACTTC. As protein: CASSQGSGGQETQYF. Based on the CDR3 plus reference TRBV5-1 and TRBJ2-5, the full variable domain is KAGVTQTPRYLIKTRGQQVTLSCSPISGHRSVSWYQQTPGQGLQFLFEYFSETQRNKGNFPGRFSGRQFSNSRSEMNVSTLELGDSALYLCASSQGSGGQETQYFGPGTRLLVL.